One T cell receptor (beta chain) is described in this entry. Treatment specified: randomized to nivolumab then ipilimumab (arm A) or the reverse (arm B). Sorted cells were live CD3+CD8+, lacking CD19 and CD56, from PBMCs. These data originate in a study of sequential checkpoint blockade in melanoma. The table came from immunoSEQ multiplex PCR; TCRdb's copy has only in-frame clones and leaves some out. Of about 10,000 clones listed, roughly 73% are singletons. From germline, CDR1 is MNHEY and CDR2 SMNVEV (reference sequence). V lost 6 bases and J lost 1, with 13 bases in between. The CDR3 contains 15 residues.

V and J are TRBV27 and TRBJ1-5; possibly TRBD1 for D (6 bases). The sample consisted of CD8+ T cells sorted from blood (inferred from file names), taken from a patient given nivolumab and ipilimumab in sequence. This clonotype was obtained from a human donor with melanoma. CDR3 nucleotides: TGTGCCAGCAGCCCTTATGGGGGCAGCAATCAGCCCCAGCATTTT. Translation: CASSPYGGSNQPQHF.